The T cell receptor (beta chain) under discussion was sequenced for a study of regulatory T cells in long-lasting Graves disease. This clonotype was recorded at least ten times. The time point is: newly diagnosed GD, antithyroid drugs for less than 3 months. From PBMCs, RNA was extracted and then used to make the TCR library. Building the TCR beta libraries relied on iRepertoire HTBI primers, and CDR3 regions underwent Arm-PCR. MiXCR was run by TCRdb on the multiplex PCR reads, yielding one entry per CDR3 protein. The sample contains 530,000 or so distinct CDR3 sequences, roughly 14% of which appear only once. This CDR3 spans 15 amino acids. The V and J ends lost 2 bases and 2 bases respectively, with 11 bases between them. Germline loops: CDR1 SNHLY, CDR2 FYNNEI. These data were also filed under a second study, of T cells in Graves' hyperthyroidism and ophthalmopathy.

The receptor's source is a young man with Graves disease. The gene calls are TRBV2 and TRBJ2-3; weak D call: TRBD1 (6 bases). The material sequenced was peripheral blood mononuclear cells (PBMCs), taken at new diagnosis, from a patient treated with antithyroid drugs. CDR3 DNA: TGTGCCAGCAGTGAATATGGACAGCCCACAGATACGCAGTATTTT. This codes for CASSEYGQPTDTQYF. Combining the CDR3 with reference TRBV2 and TRBJ2-3 gives the whole variable domain EPEVTQTPSHQVTQMGQEVILRCVPISNHLYFYWYRQILGQKVEFLVSFYNNEISEKSEIFDDQFSVERPDGSNFTLKIRSTKLEDSAMYFCASSEYGQPTDTQYFGPGTRLTVL.